This T cell receptor (beta chain) was recorded in a study of Ad26.COV2.S vaccination and SARS-CoV-2 variants. Clones were read by immunoSEQ multiplex PCR, and TCRdb kept only the in-frame ones, dropping some. Of roughly 700,000 clones listed, 70% to 90% were seen once; the top ten hold about 1.5%. Treatment of the sample: 15 to 20 received Ad26.COV2.S at low or high dose, single or two shots; 5 received placebo; per-sample allocation not given. Repertoires come from day 63 after the first vaccine or placebo injection. Looked up from germline, CDR1 is SGHAT and CDR2 is FQNNGV. The CDR3 sequence is 14 residues long. Trimming at V came to 5 bases and at J to 7 bases, leaving 5 bases not matched to a gene.

The sequence derives from a person aged 18-60 years who received the Ad26.COV2.S COVID-19 vaccine or a placebo. Sequences were derived from peripheral blood, sampled in a trial of Ad26.COV2.S vaccine versus placebo. V is TRBV11-2 and J is TRBJ2-1, with 10 bases identical to TRBD2. The CDR3 is CASSAQTSGNEQFF. The CDR3 DNA reads as TGTGCCAGCAGCGCTCAGACTAGCGGGAATGAGCAGTTCTTC.